The clone carrying this T cell receptor (beta chain) was seen a few times. Its antigen is unidentified. TCRdb reanalysed the reads using MiXCR and keeps one entry per CDR3 protein. The table shows approximately 500,000 distinct CDR3 sequences, with approximately 15% occurring only once. This entry comes from a study of T cell repertoires in cytomegalovirus infection. Looking at the study overall: Public TCR beta signatures provided an indication of both CMV infection and a matching HLA type.

Study results and limitations: Using cumulative public TCR beta family frequency, the authors identified those who carried CMV together with the relevant HLA. CMV-specific TCR beta clonotypes restricted by HLA-C dominated the ex vivo response.

The V end was cut by 0 bases, the J end by 2 bases, with 11 bases between. The CDR3 is 16 amino acids. Germline CDR1 is KGHSH and CDR2 is LQKENI. The TCR originated in a human donor in good health (CMV status not recorded). Some clones in this sample may be carry-over from other donors' samples. This chain links TRBV18 with TRBJ2-1; no firm D call. The sample comprised CD8+ T cells from PBMCs. CDR3 sequence reads: CASSPPLVGPYNEQFF. The CDR3 region has the DNA TGTGCCAGCTCACCACCACTGGTAGGACCCTACAATGAGCAGTTCTTC.